This TCR beta chain originates from a study of post-analysis software for immune sequencing data. Findings of the study overall: Same-batch samples co-clustered strongly by F measure. There was significantly lower normalized Chao1 diversity in multiple sclerosis patients than in controls. Among five TRBV segments more frequent in patients than controls were TRBV5-6, TRBV5-1 and TRBV20-1.

TCR beta cDNA libraries included unique molecular identifiers. TCRdb fed the PCR reads into MiXCR, producing one record per CDR3 protein. Among roughly 400,000 distinct CDR3 sequences listed, over 30% were seen once. This clonotype has more than one count but fewer than ten. No antigen is known for it. The ends lost 0 bases at V and 4 bases at J; junction bases unmatched: 4. The germline CDR1 and CDR2 sequences are LGHDT and YNNKEL (reference sequence). This CDR3 is 15 amino acids long. This TCR came from a girl between 2 and 10 years old with multiple sclerosis. This chain uses TRBV3-1 with TRBJ2-5; 8 nucleotides agree with TRBD2. The sample consisted of blood. In DNA form, the CDR3 reads TGTGCCAGCAGCCAAGATATCCTAGCGGGAGAGACCCAGTACTTC. Encoded protein: CASSQDILAGETQYF.